The 6 T cell receptor beta chains below were found in one sample sequenced in a study of technical replicates of blood from four donors. TCRdb's table, derived via immunoSEQ multiplex PCR, lists solely in-frame clones and lacks some. The repertoire holds under 110,000 clones, with nearly 96% as singletons. The sequencing input was T cells isolated from PBMCs. The receptors were sampled from a human donor in good health.

The V and J genes are TRBV28 and TRBJ1-5; D unclear. V gave up 6 bases and J gave up 7 bases, with 7 bases separating them. The CDR3 has 11 residues. In germline, CDR1 is MDHEN, CDR2 SYDVKM. CDR3: CASSSRQPQHF. The CDR3 DNA sequence: TGTGCCAGCAGCTCCAGGCAGCCCCAGCATTTT. Using reference TRBV28 and TRBJ1-5 for the parts outside the CDR3, the full variable domain is DVKVTQSSRYLVKRTGEKVFLECVQDMDHENMFWYRQDPGLGLRLIYFSYDVKMKEKGDIPEGYSVSREKKERFSLILESASTNQTSMYLCASSSRQPQHFGDGTRLSIL.

The chain carries TRBV14 and TRBJ2-5; 7 nucleotides agree with TRBD1. Germline CDR1 and CDR2: SGHDN and FVKESK. Germline trimming cut 4 bases from V and 9 bases from J; bases unmatched to any gene: 8. This CDR3 is 13 amino acids long. CDR3 sequence reads: CASSPRLQGAQYF. The CDR3 bases are TGTGCCAGCAGCCCCAGACTCCAGGGGGCCCAGTACTTC.

The CDR3 loop reads CASSPRGLDTGEAFF. For the CDR3, the DNA is TGTGCCAGCAGTCCTAGGGGCTTAGACACCGGTGAAGCTTTCTTT. The chain has TRBV2 and TRBJ1-1; the D gene is possibly TRBD1 (5 bases). This CDR3 has 15 amino acids. Germline CDR1 and CDR2: SNHLY and FYNNEI. The germline V and J ends were trimmed by 5 bases and 7 bases, with 20 bases remaining between them.

About this clone itself: Mismatch with germline at one junction end may stem from a read error. The genes are TRBV27 and TRBJ2-1; TRBD1 is a possible D gene (5 bases). This CDR3 spans 11 amino acids. Per germline, CDR1 MNHEY and CDR2 SMNVEV (reference sequence). CDR3 amino acids: CASSLGPAWVF. In DNA, the CDR3 is TGTGCCAGCAGTTTGGGGCCAGCCTGGGTCTTC.

This chain joins TRBV13 and TRBJ2-1; a possible D gene is TRBD2 (5 bases). Germline values: CDR1 PRHDT, CDR2 FYEKMQ (reference sequence). This CDR3 has 13 amino acids. V gave up 5 bases and J gave up 10 bases, with 15 bases separating them. The CDR3 loop reads CASSGPLEGEQFF. CDR3 bases: TGTGCCAGCAGCGGACCACTAGAAGGCGAGCAGTTCTTC.

The chain links TRBV19 to TRBJ2-3, with D uncertain. The CDR3 consists of 14 residues. Per germline, CDR1 LNHDA and CDR2 SQIVND (reference sequence). V was cut by 5 bases and J by 1 base, with 10 bases left in between. DNA for the CDR3: TGTGCCAGTAGTCTCTCTGGCCGCACAGATACGCAGTATTTT. Translation gives CASSLSGRTDTQYF.